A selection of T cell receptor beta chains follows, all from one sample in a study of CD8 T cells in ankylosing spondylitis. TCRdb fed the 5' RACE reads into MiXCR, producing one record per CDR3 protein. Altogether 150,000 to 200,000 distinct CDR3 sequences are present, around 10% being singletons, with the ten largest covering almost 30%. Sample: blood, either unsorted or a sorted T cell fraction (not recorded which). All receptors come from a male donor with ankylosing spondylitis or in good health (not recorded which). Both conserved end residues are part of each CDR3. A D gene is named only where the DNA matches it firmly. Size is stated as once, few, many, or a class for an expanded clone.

CASSPDGELAGASYEQYF TGCGCCAGCAGCCCAGACGGCGAGCTAGCGGGAGCCTCCTACGAGCAGTACTTC TRBJ2-7 many TRBV4-1 TRBD2
CASSPATYEKLFF TGTGCCAGCAGTCCCGCGACCTATGAAAAACTGTTTTTT TRBJ1-4 many TRBV12-3/TRBV12-4 .
CSARSERPATGELFF TGCAGTGCTAGGTCAGAACGTCCGGCCACCGGGGAGCTGTTTTTT TRBJ2-2 many TRBV20-1 .
CASSRLAGGRDEQYF TGTGCCAGCAGCCGACTAGCGGGGGGCCGAGACGAGCAGTACTTC TRBJ2-7 few TRBV6-4 TRBD2
CASSPWKETQYF TGTGCCAGCAGCCCGTGGAAGGAGACCCAGTACTTC TRBJ2-5 many TRBV6-6 .
CASSDYRGGITDTQYF TGCGCCAGCAGTGACTACCGGGGTGGAATTACAGATACGCAGTATTTT TRBJ2-3 many TRBV10-2 .
CASSGGTGGEKLFF TGTGCCAGCAGTGGCGGGACAGGGGGTGAAAAACTGTTTTTT TRBJ1-4 many TRBV7-9 TRBD1
CATSLSGGQKTQYF TGTGCCACCAGTCTTAGCGGGGGTCAGAAGACCCAGTACTTC TRBJ2-5 many TRBV24-1 TRBD2
CASSLGYSTDTQYF TGCGCCAGCAGCTTGGGCTATAGCACAGATACGCAGTATTTT TRBJ2-3 many TRBV5-1 .
CASSLMSLGPPFSYNEQFF TGTGCCAGCAGCTTAATGTCCTTGGGGCCTCCCTTCTCCTACAATGAGCAGTTCTTC TRBJ2-1 many TRBV7-7 .